These 18 T cell receptor beta chains came from one sample sequenced in a study of metastatic and nonmetastatic thyroid tumors. TCRdb used MiXCR to call clones anew from the PCR reads. The data hold 8,000 to 10,000 clones, with roughly 36% observed a single time. Every patient was untreated before thyroid surgery. The material sequenced was tumor tissue. The receptors were sampled from a female donor with papillary thyroid cancer or a benign thyroid nodule (not recorded which). Some clones in this sample may be carry-over from other donors' samples.

The CDR3 DNA follows: TGTGCCAGCAGCAAACCCCTGGGACCCCAGGAGGGCTACACCTTC. This encodes CASSKPLGPQEGYTF. V usage is TRBV28 and J usage is TRBJ1-2, with D perhaps matching TRBD1 (5 bases). The CDR3 contains 15 residues. With 6 bases removed from V and 8 bases from J, the gap between germline ends came to 22 bases. Germline CDR1 reads MDHEN; CDR2 reads SYDVKM.

This clone showed up just a few times. V and J are TRBV6-4 and TRBJ2-3, with D unresolved. Germline V gene lookup returns CDR1 MRHNA and CDR2 SNTAGT. CDR3 size: 14 residues. V lost 0 bases to trimming and J lost 2 bases, with 6 bases between them. CDR3 protein: CASSDSTSTDTQYF. CDR3 DNA: TGTGCCAGCAGTGACTCGACCTCCACAGATACGCAGTATTTT.

This clone was recorded many times. The chain couples TRBV10-2 to TRBJ1-6; D is possibly TRBD1 (5 bases). Germline V gene sequence: CDR1 WSHSY, CDR2 SAAADI. This CDR3 region has 16 residues. V dropped 6 bases and J dropped 1 base, with 13 bases sitting between them. The CDR3 DNA sequence: TGCGCCAGCAGGGGGGACCGGTTTTCCTATAATTCACCCCTCCACTTT. Amino acids: CASRGDRFSYNSPLHF.

This clone was counted between two and nine times. The chain joins TRBV6-2 or TRBV6-3 to TRBJ1-2, with 8 bases that match TRBD1. The CDR3 length is 17 residues. The V gene's germline CDR1 is MNHEY and CDR2 SVGEGT. J gave up 2 bases and V 0 bases, and 8 bases lay outside the gene matches. This chain's CDR3 is CASSYSPMDRDNYGYTF. CDR3 bases: TGTGCCAGCAGTTACTCACCTATGGACAGGGACAACTATGGCTACACCTTC.

This clone is labeled medium-sized. The chain joins TRBV20-1 to TRBJ2-7, with 8 bases lining up with TRBD1. CDR1 is DFQATT, CDR2 SNEGSKA, per germline (reference sequence). The V gene end was trimmed by 4 bases and the J gene end by 4 bases; junction bases not matched to a gene: 9. There are 14 residues in the CDR3. This CDR3 is CSANQGAVGYEQYF. Written as DNA, the CDR3 is TGCAGTGCTAATCAGGGGGCAGTGGGTTACGAGCAGTACTTC.

This clone is medium-sized. The chain joins TRBV12-3 or TRBV12-4 to TRBJ2-3; D gene uncertain. The ends were cut back, 8 bases at V and 6 bases at J, with 9 bases in the middle. This CDR3 has 11 amino acids. CDR3 loop: CASGGRDTQYF. Here the CDR3 DNA reads TGTGCCAGCGGTGGGCGGGATACGCAGTATTTT.

V usage is TRBV20-1 and J usage is TRBJ2-7; 14 nucleotides match TRBD2. Germline V gene sequence: CDR1 DFQATT, CDR2 SNEGSKA (reference sequence). This CDR3 has 15 residues. V lost 1 base and J lost 1; bases outside the gene matches: 0. The CDR3 DNA follows: TGCAGTGCTAGAGGGACTAGCGGGAGGTCCTACGAGCAGTACTTC. Protein product: CSARGTSGRSYEQYF.

V gene TRBV7-8 combines with J gene TRBJ2-2; unclear D gene. Trimming pared 4 bases from V and 4 bases from J, leaving 22 bases between. Germline V lookup: CDR1 SGHVS, CDR2 FQNEAQ. The CDR3 is 18 amino acids. CDR3 sequence (DNA): TGTGCCAGCAGCTGCCAACCTACAGTTCTTATAGCCACCGGGGAGCTGTTTTTT. Its protein product is CASSCQPTVLIATGELFF.

This clone is medium-sized. The chain joins TRBV20-1 to TRBJ1-1, with 7 bases lining up with TRBD1. The V segment lost 1 base and the J segment 1 base; nucleotides outside the gene matches: 6. Germline V gene lookup returns CDR1 DFQATT and CDR2 SNEGSKA (reference sequence). The CDR3 runs 15 residues. CDR3 residues: CSARGPDRRNTEAFF. The CDR3 nucleotides read TGCAGTGCTAGAGGTCCGGACAGGAGGAACACTGAAGCTTTCTTT.

The rearrangement links TRBV20-1 to TRBJ2-7; D not resolved. This CDR3 has 13 residues. The ends were cut back, 0 bases at V and 0 bases at J, with 6 bases in the middle. Germline lookup yields CDR1 DFQATT and CDR2 SNEGSKA (reference sequence). In DNA form, the CDR3 reads TGCAGTGCTAGAGAGGCCGGCTCCTACGAGCAGTACTTC. This codes for CSAREAGSYEQYF.

The rearrangement joins TRBV11-2 to TRBJ2-7; D unclear. V lost 1 base to trimming and J lost 7 bases, with 11 bases between them. CDR3 size: 13 residues. Germline V CDR1 and CDR2: SGHAT, FQNNGV. The CDR3 reads CASSLGARSEQYF. The CDR3 bases are TGTGCCAGCAGCTTAGGCGCTAGATCTGAGCAGTACTTC.

The genes are TRBV5-1 and TRBJ2-3, with 7 positions matching TRBD1. The CDR3 covers 15 residues. Germline assignment: CDR1 SGHRS and CDR2 YFSETQ. V was pared by 3 bases and J by 0 bases, with 4 bases of the junction left unmatched. CDR3 residues: CASSWGQYSTDTQYF. The CDR3 bases are TGCGCCAGCAGCTGGGGACAGTATAGCACAGATACGCAGTATTTT.

The table lists this clone with a few counts. CDR3 sequence reads: CASSRDRGYNEQFF. CDR3 nucleotides: TGTGCCAGCAGTCGGGACAGGGGATACAATGAGCAGTTCTTC. The chain links TRBV6-1 to TRBJ2-1; 10 bases align to TRBD1. The germline V gene has CDR1 MNHNS and CDR2 SASEGT. This CDR3 has 14 amino acids. J lost 4 bases, V lost 5 bases, and 2 bases had no gene match.

This chain connects TRBV11-2 to TRBJ2-7; TRBD2 matches at 8 bases. Per the germline V gene, CDR1 is SGHAT and CDR2 is FQNNGV. The CDR3 spans 15 residues. Trimming cost V 4 bases and J 4 bases; bases outside gene matches: 9. CDR3 nucleotide sequence: TGTGCCAGCAGCTCCCAGGGACTAGGAACTTACGAGCAGTACTTC. Its protein is CASSSQGLGTYEQYF.

This clone is classed as medium-sized (0.01 to 0.1%). The chain has TRBV6-1 and TRBJ2-6; D is unclear. The CDR3 loop spans 15 amino acids. Germline assignment: CDR1 MNHNS and CDR2 SASEGT. The CDR3 region is CATWSYVSGANVLTF. CDR3 sequence (DNA): TGTGCTACTTGGAGCTATGTTTCTGGGGCCAACGTCCTGACTTTC.

This clone was detected a few times. The rearrangement uses TRBV6-1 and TRBJ2-7; tentatively, D is TRBD1 (6 bases). Trimming removed 7 bases from V and 6 bases from J, with 13 bases in between. Per the germline V gene, CDR1 is MNHNS and CDR2 is SASEGT. The CDR3 has 12 residues. The CDR3 is CASIGTTSEQYF. In DNA form, the CDR3 reads TGTGCCAGCATCGGGACAACGAGCGAGCAGTACTTC.

This clone was detected many times. It may be a read error: a sequence one base away is much more abundant. The J gene is TRBJ2-3, the V gene TRBV7-3; TRBD1 agrees at 7 bases. The CDR3 length is 18 residues. The germline gives CDR1 SGHTA, CDR2 FQGTGA. Here the CDR3 reads CASSLSRETGNHTDMQYF. In DNA, the CDR3 is TGTGCCAGCAGCTTAAGTAGGGAGACAGGGAACCACACAGATATGCAGTATTTT.

This chain joins TRBV30 and TRBJ1-1; a possible D gene is TRBD1 (5 bases). Trimming cost V 4 bases and J 1 base, with 10 bases left between them. In germline, CDR1 is GTSNPN, CDR2 SVGIG (reference sequence). This CDR3 is built from 13 residues. The CDR3 coding sequence is TGTGCCTGGACCAAGGGGCCGAACACTGAAGCTTTCTTT. Translation gives CAWTKGPNTEAFF.